The clone carrying this T cell receptor beta chain appeared a few times. The data were obtained in a study of identical twins. Trimming took 5 bases from V and 9 from J, leaving 17 bases between them. CDR3 length equals 13 residues. Germline V lookup: CDR1 DFQATT, CDR2 SNEGSKA (reference sequence). TCRdb re-called the 5' RACE reads with MiXCR, one entry per CDR3 protein. This sample has some 690,000 distinct CDR3 sequences, with about 20% found just once. The same sample was also studied in work on T cells expressing NK-cell markers.

The sequenced sample was PBMCs. The clonotype originates from a woman aged 18 to 35 in good health. The V and J genes are TRBV20-1 and TRBJ1-5, with D possibly TRBD1 on 5 matching bases. In nucleotides, the CDR3 is TGCAGTGCTCGGACATCTGGGTGGGGGCCCCAGCATTTT. Its protein is CSARTSGWGPQHF.